These 26 T cell receptor beta chains were sequenced from one sample in a study of T-cell memory formation after mild COVID-19. One entry per CDR3 protein, called by TCRdb with MiXCR from the 5' RACE reads. The sample contains 450,000 or so distinct CDR3 sequences, roughly 23% of which appear only once. Sequenced sample: PBMCs or a T cell subset sorted from them (not recorded which). These TCRs come from an adult woman who had mild COVID-19 (a few samples of this study predate the infection). Cell type and time point are not known.

The chain is built from TRBV24-1 and TRBJ2-3; D call uncertain. Between the trimmed V and J ends, which lost 5 bases and 3 bases, there was a span of 5 bases. Germline lookup yields CDR1 KGHDR and CDR2 SFDVKD. CDR3 length: 12 amino acids. The CDR3 sequence is CATSGFTDTQYF. The CDR3 DNA reads TGTGCCACCAGTGGTTTTACAGATACGCAGTATTTT.

This clonotype was detected a few times. The chain has TRBV5-1 and TRBJ2-1; 7 bases agree with TRBD2. This CDR3 has 15 amino acids. V gave up 3 bases and J gave up 10 bases; unmatched junction bases: 13. CDR1 is SGHRS and CDR2 is YFSETQ in the germline V gene. CDR3 loop: CASSYGLVNLQEQFF. CDR3 DNA sequence: TGCGCCAGCAGCTACGGACTAGTAAATCTTCAGGAGCAGTTCTTC. Complete variable domain (other parts from reference TRBV5-1 and TRBJ2-1): KAGVTQTPRYLIKTRGQQVTLSCSPISGHRSVSWYQQTPGQGLQFLFEYFSETQRNKGNFPGRFSGRQFSNSRSEMNVSTLELGDSALYLCASSYGLVNLQEQFFGPGTRLTVL.

This clonotype has only a few counts. The chain combines TRBV7-3 with TRBJ2-1, with no clear D. The ends were cut back, 3 bases at V and 10 bases at J, with 10 bases in the middle. Germline V gene data show CDR1 as SGHTA and CDR2 as FQGTGA. This CDR3 has 12 residues. CDR3 nucleotides: TGTGCCAGCAGCTTCCCTCTCGGGGAGCAGTTCTTC. As protein: CASSFPLGEQFF.

J is TRBJ1-2 and V is TRBV6-5, with 9 bases aligning to TRBD1. Germline loops: CDR1 MNHEY, CDR2 SVGAGI. The CDR3 has 15 amino acids. The V segment lost 3 bases and the J segment 5 bases; nucleotides outside the gene matches: 7. The CDR3 reads CASSYSPGQGYGYTF. CDR3 coding DNA: TGTGCCAGCAGTTATTCCCCGGGACAGGGATATGGCTACACCTTC.

This clonotype was counted only a few times. The V gene is TRBV6-1, the J gene TRBJ2-5, with a possible D match to TRBD2 (6 bases). This CDR3 spans 19 amino acids. V lost 0 bases and J lost 2, with 22 bases in between. Germline assignment: CDR1 MNHNS and CDR2 SASEGT. DNA of the CDR3: TGTGCCAGCAGTGAAGCGGTCGGGGTCATCGGGGGAGAACAAGAGACCCAGTACTTC. Protein product: CASSEAVGVIGGEQETQYF.

The J gene is TRBJ1-4, the V gene TRBV5-1; D not certain. The V gene lost 4 bases and the J gene lost 6 bases, with 10 bases spanning the gap. The CDR3 contains 13 residues. Germline assignment: CDR1 SGHRS and CDR2 YFSETQ. For the CDR3, the DNA is TGCGCCAGCAGCGTGGGAGACGATGAAAAACTGTTTTTT. It translates to CASSVGDDEKLFF.

The V gene is TRBV7-9, the J gene TRBJ1-1; maybe TRBD1 (5 bases). In germline, CDR1 is SEHNR, CDR2 FQNEAQ (reference sequence). This CDR3 is 15 amino acids long. V was trimmed by 5 bases and J by 5 bases, leaving 18 bases between them. The CDR3 sequence is CASSPALGVITEAFF. The CDR3, as DNA: TGTGCCAGCAGCCCCGCTTTAGGGGTTATTACTGAAGCTTTCTTT.

The genes are TRBV18 and TRBJ1-4; no definite D call. V dropped 3 bases and J dropped 7 bases, with 15 bases sitting between them. Germline V CDR1 and CDR2: KGHSH, LQKENI. This CDR3 is 15 amino acids long. CDR3: CASSPAEGRSEKLFF. The CDR3 nucleotides are TGTGCCAGCTCACCCGCTGAGGGTCGAAGTGAAAAACTGTTTTTT.

Note on this clonotype: Compared with germline, one end of the junction differs, possibly owing to a read error. The CDR3 bases are TGCGCCAGCAGCCAAGAGGGATTAGCGGGAATCTCAGTCTTC. Translation: CASSQEGLAGISVF. This rearrangement joins TRBV4-3 to TRBJ2-1, with 8 bases identical to TRBD2. This CDR3 has 14 residues. Looked up from germline, CDR1 is LGHNA and CDR2 is YSLEER.

In this sample, this clonotype turned up a few times. This sequence joins TRBV20-1 and TRBJ1-1; possibly TRBD1 for D (5 bases). V lost 3 bases and J 1 base, leaving 12 bases between the germline ends. There are 14 residues in the CDR3. Germline values: CDR1 DFQATT, CDR2 SNEGSKA (reference sequence). In DNA form, the CDR3 reads TGCAGTGCTAGGTCGGGGCGGACGAACACTGAAGCTTTCTTT. Encoded protein: CSARSGRTNTEAFF.

V gene TRBV7-9 combines with J gene TRBJ2-7; D not resolved. There are 12 residues in the CDR3. In germline, CDR1 is SEHNR, CDR2 FQNEAQ (reference sequence). The ends were cut back, 5 bases at V and 3 bases at J, with 8 bases in the middle. This CDR3 is CASSRLVYEQYF. CDR3 DNA sequence: TGTGCCAGCAGCCGTTTAGTCTACGAGCAGTACTTC.

There are a few counts of this clonotype. This chain links TRBV25-1 with TRBJ2-5; no reliable D call. CDR1 is MGHDK and CDR2 is SYGVNS in the germline V gene. V lost 2 bases to trimming and J lost 1 base, with 5 bases between them. This CDR3 comprises 13 residues. CDR3 amino acids: CASSENTQETQYF. The CDR3 DNA sequence: TGTGCCAGCAGTGAAAACACCCAAGAGACCCAGTACTTC.

This clonotype was seen more than once but under ten times. CDR3 in DNA: TGTGCCAGCAGCTTTCACGGCCAGGTAGATACGCAGTATTTT. The encoded protein is CASSFHGQVDTQYF. J is TRBJ2-3 and V is TRBV7-2, with D hard to call. Trimming stripped 3 bases from V and 5 bases from J, with 12 bases between. Germline V gene data show CDR1 as SGHTA and CDR2 as FQGNSA. This CDR3 region has 14 residues.

This clonotype occurred many times. The CDR3 reads CASRDRGRNTEAFF. The CDR3 nucleotides are TGTGCCAGCAGGGACAGGGGAAGGAACACTGAAGCTTTCTTT. The V call is TRBV3-1, the J call TRBJ1-1; TRBD1 agrees at 9 bases. The CDR3 totals 14 residues. CDR1 LGHDT and CDR2 YNNKEL come from the germline V gene (reference sequence). J was trimmed by 1 base and V by 6 bases; bases with no gene match: 3.

The rearrangement links TRBV24-1 to TRBJ2-2, with D unclear. V lost 6 bases to trimming and J lost 2 bases, with 6 bases between them. Germline CDR1 reads KGHDR; CDR2 reads SFDVKD. The CDR3 totals 13 residues. The CDR3 sequence: CATSRLNTGELFF. CDR3 sequence (DNA): TGTGCCACCAGTCGATTAAACACCGGGGAGCTGTTTTTT.

This chain uses TRBV27 with TRBJ2-1; the D gene could be TRBD1 or TRBD2 (5 bases each). Between the trimmed V and J ends, which lost 7 bases and 9 bases, there was a span of 22 bases. Germline CDR1 and CDR2: MNHEY and SMNVEV (reference sequence). The CDR3 is 15 residues long. CDR3 DNA: TGTGCCAGCATCCCAGGGACGCCTCCGATCGGTGAGCAGTTCTTC. Protein: CASIPGTPPIGEQFF.

V gene TRBV20-1 combines with J gene TRBJ2-3; tentative D call: TRBD2 (6 bases). V was trimmed by 6 bases and J by 5 bases, leaving 15 bases between them. Per germline, CDR1 DFQATT and CDR2 SNEGSKA (reference sequence). This CDR3 is 13 amino acids long. CDR3 in amino acids: CSAKKPGLDTQYF. The CDR3 DNA is TGCAGTGCCAAAAAACCGGGACTAGATACGCAGTATTTT.

This clonotype was recorded a few times. J is TRBJ2-4 and V is TRBV12-3 or TRBV12-4; no clear D. The CDR3 runs 12 residues. Trimming pared 5 bases from V and 11 bases from J, leaving 13 bases between. The DNA of the CDR3 is TGTGCCAGCAGTCTCACAGTGGGTTTTCAGTACTTC. Its translation: CASSLTVGFQYF.

The V call is TRBV6-2 or TRBV6-3, the J call TRBJ2-1, with TRBD2 matching over 11 bases. Germline CDR1 MNHEY, CDR2 SVGEGT. The CDR3 contains 15 residues. Trimming took 5 bases from V and 6 from J; bases not matched to a gene: 6. CDR3 in DNA: TGTGCCAGCAGTAAACTAGCGGGAGTAGGCAATGAGCAGTTCTTC. This codes for CASSKLAGVGNEQFF.

This clonotype turned up a few times. The chain links TRBV11-2 to TRBJ2-5; 8 bases agree with TRBD1. The CDR3 is made up of 19 amino acids. Germline values: CDR1 SGHAT, CDR2 FQNNGV. After removal of 0 bases from V and 1 base from J, the junction contained 13 bases not matched to a gene. CDR3 amino acids: CASSLDPPRTGLPQETQYF. The CDR3 DNA reads TGTGCCAGCAGCTTAGACCCCCCTCGGACAGGGTTACCCCAAGAGACCCAGTACTTC.

The CDR3 here is CASSYTLGLAAYQETQYF. The CDR3 nucleotides read TGTGCCAGCAGTTACACCCTCGGACTAGCAGCGTACCAAGAGACCCAGTACTTC. The rearrangement uses TRBV6-6 and TRBJ2-5, with 8 nucleotides matching TRBD2. The CDR3 is 18 amino acids. Losses at the gene ends were 2 bases for V and 0 bases for J; bases not matched to a gene: 11. Per the germline V gene, CDR1 is MNHNY and CDR2 is SVGAGI (reference sequence).

This clonotype turned up a few times. The rearrangement uses TRBV2 and TRBJ2-3; 7 bases map to TRBD2. With 2 bases clipped from V and 1 base from J, the junction kept 9 bases outside the gene matches. The CDR3 totals 17 residues. The germline V gene has CDR1 SNHLY and CDR2 FYNNEI. This CDR3 is CASSELPSGIRTDTQYF. CDR3 coding DNA: TGTGCCAGCAGTGAATTGCCTAGCGGAATCCGCACAGATACGCAGTATTTT. The full variable domain, in which reference TRBV2 and TRBJ2-3 provide the parts outside the CDR3, is EPEVTQTPSHQVTQMGQEVILRCVPISNHLYFYWYRQILGQKVEFLVSFYNNEISEKSEIFDDQFSVERPDGSNFTLKIRSTKLEDSAMYFCASSELPSGIRTDTQYFGPGTRLTVL.

This clonotype showed up just a few times. This chain connects TRBV6-5 to TRBJ2-5, with 11 bases that match TRBD2. From germline, CDR1 is MNHEY and CDR2 SVGAGI. The trim removed 6 bases at V and 4 bases at J, leaving 10 bases unmatched. The CDR3 is 16 amino acids. CDR3 amino acids: CASRTSGGPIGETQYF. Here the CDR3 DNA reads TGTGCCAGCAGAACTAGCGGGGGTCCCATAGGAGAGACCCAGTACTTC.

The rearrangement uses TRBV13 and TRBJ2-5; TRBD2 aligns across 12 bases. This CDR3 has 15 residues. The V and J ends lost 4 bases and 4 bases, in that order; junction bases with no gene match: 4. Germline lookup yields CDR1 PRHDT and CDR2 FYEKMQ (reference sequence). The CDR3, as DNA: TGTGCCAGCAGCTCGCTAGCGGGGGGGCCAGAGACCCAGTACTTC. Amino acid sequence: CASSSLAGGPETQYF.

This clonotype was seen only a few times. This chain connects TRBV20-1 to TRBJ2-3; 9 positions match TRBD2. The CDR3 is 13 residues long. Germline CDR1 DFQATT, CDR2 SNEGSKA (reference sequence). Losses at the gene ends were 1 base for V and 7 bases for J; bases not matched to a gene: 3. In DNA form, the CDR3 reads TGCAGTGCTAGAGTAGCGGGGGTTCATACGCAGTATTTT. This encodes CSARVAGVHTQYF.

V is TRBV29-1 and J is TRBJ2-1; TRBD2 matches at 8 bases. The CDR3 is made up of 14 amino acids. J gave up 4 bases and V 4 bases, and 6 bases lay outside the gene matches. Germline V lookup: CDR1 SQVTM, CDR2 ANQGSEA. As DNA, the CDR3 is TGCAGCGTTGGTGTTCTAGCGGGTTACAATGAGCAGTTCTTC. Protein product: CSVGVLAGYNEQFF.